The rows below give T cell receptor beta chains drawn from one sample of a study of blood T cell repertoires in COVID-19. Sequencing was performed with immunoSEQ multiplex PCR; in TCRdb, only in-frame clones are kept and a portion is missing. The sample lists roughly 25,000 clones, approximately 84% seen once, with around a sixth in the top ten. Material for sequencing was peripheral blood. The receptors were gathered from a woman of 80 years or more with acute or convalescent COVID-19. The CDR3 runs from the conserved cysteine through the conserved F or W.

v_gene	len	CDR3aa
TRBV14	14	CASSRDIRNTEAFF
TRBV7-2	13	CASSPSMSYGYTF
TRBV7-9	13	CASSPGTVYEQYF
TRBV9	14	CASSVDVRNTEAFF
TRBV7-9	15	CASTKTRAGTGELFF
TRBV9	14	CASGGATFGNTIYF
TRBV7-2	14	CASLRNRDNYGYTF
TRBV5-1	14	CASSLGQGGYEQYF
TRBV7-9	14	CASSPDSNNEKLFF
TRBV21-1	17	CASSKVGTVRVSDTQYF
TRBV5-1	16	CASSWSGASSYNEQFF
TRBV19	14	CASSETGGNEKLFF
TRBV11-2	13	CASSLALHSPLHF
TRBV30	13	CAWSTDRAETQYF
TRBV5-1	16	CASSRLTSGGEETQYF
TRBV4-3	21	CASSQEGGPLDGSSTSYGYTF
TRBV5-6	14	CASRARGTVEKLFF
TRBV5-4	15	CASSQPPGGRNEQFF
TRBV9	15	CASSVAGGGSYEQYF
TRBV4-3	17	CASSQDTRWADPNEQFF
TRBV5-1	11	CASSPGETQYF
TRBV20-1	17	CSASSLAGGRGEDTQYF
TRBV30	15	CAWSGLAGVADTQYF
TRBV6-2/TRBV6-3	17	CASSLRGRGSTNEKLFF
TRBV2	15	CASTRTRPNTGELFF
TRBV5-1	17	CASSLASSGVGTDTQYF
TRBV27	14	CASSSGLAVYEQYF
TRBV7-2	13	CASSISGGAEQYF
TRBV7-9	13	CASSLEGHTEAFF
TRBV25-1	14	CASNLETPRYGYTF
TRBV12-1	15	CASSPGTSVTYEQYF
TRBV5-1	17	CASSLGTGAPVGYGYTF
TRBV7-2	15	CASSPNSGRVYEQYF
TRBV4-3	16	CASSQERLAGANEQFF
TRBV5-1	14	CASSYSGGMQPQHF
TRBV6-5	14	CASSRTGVGYGYTF